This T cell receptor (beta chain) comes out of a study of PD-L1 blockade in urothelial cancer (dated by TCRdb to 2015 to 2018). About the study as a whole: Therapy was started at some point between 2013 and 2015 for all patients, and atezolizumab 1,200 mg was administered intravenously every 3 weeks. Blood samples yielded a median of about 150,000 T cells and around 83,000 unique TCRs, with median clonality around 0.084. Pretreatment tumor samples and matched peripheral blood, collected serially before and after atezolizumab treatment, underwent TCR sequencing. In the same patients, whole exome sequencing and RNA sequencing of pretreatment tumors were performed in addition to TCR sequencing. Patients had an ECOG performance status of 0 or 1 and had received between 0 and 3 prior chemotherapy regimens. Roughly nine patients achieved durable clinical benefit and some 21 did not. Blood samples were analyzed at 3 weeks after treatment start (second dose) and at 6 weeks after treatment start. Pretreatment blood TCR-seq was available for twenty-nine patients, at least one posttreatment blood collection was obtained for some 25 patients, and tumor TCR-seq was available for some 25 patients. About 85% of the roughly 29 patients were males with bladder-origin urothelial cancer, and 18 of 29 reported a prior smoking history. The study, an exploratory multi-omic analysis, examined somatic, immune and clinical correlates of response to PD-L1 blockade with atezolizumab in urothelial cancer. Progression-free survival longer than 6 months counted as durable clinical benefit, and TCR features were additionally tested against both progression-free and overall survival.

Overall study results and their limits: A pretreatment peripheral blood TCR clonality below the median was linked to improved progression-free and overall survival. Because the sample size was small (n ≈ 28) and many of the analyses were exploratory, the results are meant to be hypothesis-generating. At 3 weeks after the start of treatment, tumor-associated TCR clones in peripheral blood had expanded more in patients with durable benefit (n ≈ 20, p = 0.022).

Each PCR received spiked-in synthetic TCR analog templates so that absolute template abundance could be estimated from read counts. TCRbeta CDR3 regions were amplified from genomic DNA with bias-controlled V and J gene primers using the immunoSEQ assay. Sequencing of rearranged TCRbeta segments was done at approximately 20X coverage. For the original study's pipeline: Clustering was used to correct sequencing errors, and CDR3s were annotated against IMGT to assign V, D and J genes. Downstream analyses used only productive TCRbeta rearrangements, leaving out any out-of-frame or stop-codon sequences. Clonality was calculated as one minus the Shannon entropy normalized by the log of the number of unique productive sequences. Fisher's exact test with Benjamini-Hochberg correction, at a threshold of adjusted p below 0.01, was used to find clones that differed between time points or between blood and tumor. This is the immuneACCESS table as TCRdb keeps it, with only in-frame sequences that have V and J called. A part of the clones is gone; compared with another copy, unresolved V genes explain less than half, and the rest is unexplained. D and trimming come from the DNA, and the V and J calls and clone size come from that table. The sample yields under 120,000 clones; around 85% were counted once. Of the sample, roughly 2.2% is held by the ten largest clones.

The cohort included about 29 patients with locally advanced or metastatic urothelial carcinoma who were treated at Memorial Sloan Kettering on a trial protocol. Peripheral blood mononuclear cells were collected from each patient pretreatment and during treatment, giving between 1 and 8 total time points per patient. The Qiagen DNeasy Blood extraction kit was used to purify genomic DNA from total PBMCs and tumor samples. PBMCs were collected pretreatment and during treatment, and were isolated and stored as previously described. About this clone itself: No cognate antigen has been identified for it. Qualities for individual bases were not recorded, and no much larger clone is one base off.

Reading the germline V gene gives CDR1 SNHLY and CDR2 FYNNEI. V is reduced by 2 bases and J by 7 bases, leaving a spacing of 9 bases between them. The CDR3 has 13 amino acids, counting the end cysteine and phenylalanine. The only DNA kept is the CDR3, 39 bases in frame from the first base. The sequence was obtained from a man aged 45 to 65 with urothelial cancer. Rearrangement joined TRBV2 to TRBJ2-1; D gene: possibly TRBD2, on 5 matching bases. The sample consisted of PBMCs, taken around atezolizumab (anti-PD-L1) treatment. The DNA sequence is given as TGTGCCAGCAGTGAACTAGCATATAATGAGCAGTTCTTC. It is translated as CASSELAYNEQFF.